The 28 T cell receptor beta chains below were found in one sample sequenced in a study of blood T cell repertoires in COVID-19. Clones were read by immunoSEQ multiplex PCR, and TCRdb kept only the in-frame ones, dropping some. The sample includes 200,000 to 300,000 clones, around 80% of them seen just once. The sequenced sample consisted of peripheral blood. These receptors came from a man aged 60 to 69 with acute or convalescent COVID-19.

This chain connects TRBV15 to TRBJ1-2; possibly TRBD1 for D (6 bases). The CDR3 consists of 16 residues. The germline V gene encodes CDR1 LNHNV and CDR2 YYDKDF (reference sequence). V lost 0 bases to trimming and J lost 1 base, with 12 bases between them. The CDR3 region is CATSRDPGGSNYGYTF. CDR3 DNA sequence: TGTGCCACCAGCAGAGATCCGGGGGGCAGTAACTATGGCTACACCTTC.

The V gene is TRBV18, the J gene TRBJ1-2, with TRBD1 matching over 9 bases. CDR1 is KGHSH, CDR2 LQKENI, per germline. V shed 6 bases, J shed 4 bases, and the junction held 12 bases outside the gene matches. There are 16 residues in the CDR3. The chain's CDR3 is CASSQSTGGDIYGYTF. In DNA form, the CDR3 reads TGTGCCAGCTCGCAATCGACAGGGGGGGATATCTATGGCTACACCTTC.

The V call is TRBV2, the J call TRBJ2-7, with 12 bases aligning to TRBD2. The junction had 7 bases not matched to a gene; V was cut back by 6 bases and J by 7 bases. Germline V gives CDR1 SNHLY, CDR2 FYNNEI. The CDR3 has 14 amino acids. CDR3 loop: CASRASGGAREQYF. The CDR3 DNA reads as TGTGCCAGCAGAGCTAGCGGGGGGGCCCGAGAGCAGTACTTC.

CDR3 DNA: TGCGCCAGCAGCCATCTCCCAGGAACTGAGACTGAAGCTTTCTTT. This encodes CASSHLPGTETEAFF. The chain carries TRBV5-1 and TRBJ1-1; D not resolved. This CDR3 region has 15 residues. The germline V and J ends were trimmed by 4 bases and 5 bases, with 18 bases remaining between them. The germline gives CDR1 SGHRS, CDR2 YFSETQ.

This chain connects TRBV13 to TRBJ2-7; maybe TRBD1 (6 bases). V was shortened by 2 bases and J by 2 bases, with 16 bases between the two germline ends. Germline V CDR1 and CDR2: PRHDT, FYEKMQ (reference sequence). The CDR3 runs to 16 residues. The CDR3 protein is CASSLRGFRETYEQYF. The CDR3, as DNA: TGTGCCAGCAGCTTAAGGGGGTTCAGGGAGACCTACGAGCAGTACTTC.

The rearrangement uses TRBV5-1 and TRBJ2-7, with a tentative D call TRBD1 (5 bases). CDR1 SGHRS and CDR2 YFSETQ come from the germline V gene. The ends were cut back, 0 bases at V and 7 bases at J, with 20 bases in the middle. The CDR3 contains 16 residues. CDR3 residues: CASSLGSWGIPGEQYF. CDR3 DNA: TGCGCCAGCAGCTTGGGGTCCTGGGGCATTCCGGGTGAGCAGTACTTC.

The chain carries TRBV7-6 and TRBJ1-2, with a possible D match to TRBD1 (6 bases). The germline gives CDR1 SGHVS, CDR2 FNYEAQ. This CDR3 contains 15 residues. Trimming removed 2 bases at V and 1 base at J, with 11 bases between. This chain's CDR3 is CASSLSDRDNYGYTF. The CDR3 bases are TGTGCCAGCAGCTTATCGGACAGAGATAACTATGGCTACACCTTC. The full variable domain, in which reference TRBV7-6 and TRBJ1-2 provide the parts outside the CDR3, is GAGVSQSPRYKVTKRGQDVALRCDPISGHVSLYWYRQALGQGPEFLTYFNYEAQQDKSGLPNDRFSAERPEGSISTLTIQRTEQRDSAMYRCASSLSDRDNYGYTFGSGTRLTVV.

Of note for this clone: This sample also contains other DNA sequences that code for the same CDR3. This chain uses TRBV9 with TRBJ1-3, with a tentative D call TRBD1 (6 bases). The CDR3 spans 15 residues. V gave up 0 bases and J gave up 0 bases, with 7 bases separating them. Germline CDR1 is SGDLS and CDR2 is YYNGEE. CDR3 nucleotide sequence: TGTGCCAGCAGCGTAGTAGGGGGCTCTGGAAACACCATATATTTT. It is translated as CASSVVGGSGNTIYF. Based on the CDR3 plus reference TRBV9 and TRBJ1-3, the full variable domain is DSGVTQTPKHLITATGQRVTLRCSPRSGDLSVYWYQQSLDQGLQFLIQYYNGEERAKGNILERFSAQQFPDLHSELNLSSLELGDSALYFCASSVVGGSGNTIYFGEGSWLTVV.

The chain uses TRBV13 and TRBJ1-2; the D gene is possibly TRBD1 (6 bases). V was shortened by 4 bases and J by 8 bases, with 17 bases between the two germline ends. The CDR3 has 14 amino acids. Germline CDR1 reads PRHDT; CDR2 reads FYEKMQ (reference sequence). This CDR3 is CASSSGQYLTGYTF. The CDR3 DNA reads as TGTGCCAGCAGCTCTGGACAGTACCTGACGGGCTACACCTTC.

This rearrangement joins TRBV19 to TRBJ2-1, with D possibly TRBD1 on 5 matching bases. CDR1 is LNHDA and CDR2 is SQIVND in the germline V gene (reference sequence). The length of the CDR3 is 14 residues. Trimming took off 5 bases at V and 0 bases at J, with 8 bases between the two ends. The CDR3 loop reads CASSQGVSYNEQFF. CDR3 nucleotides: TGTGCCAGTAGTCAAGGGGTCTCCTACAATGAGCAGTTCTTC. The whole variable domain, remainder taken from reference TRBV19 and TRBJ2-1, is DGGITQSPKYLFRKEGQNVTLSCEQNLNHDAMYWYRQDPGQGLRLIYYSQIVNDFQKGDIAEGYSVSREKKESFPLTVTSAQKNPTAFYLCASSQGVSYNEQFFGPGTRLTVL.

The J gene is TRBJ2-5, the V gene TRBV27, with 14 bases aligning to TRBD2. Trimming removed 5 bases from V and 9 bases from J; junction bases left unmatched: 5. The CDR3 sequence is 14 residues long. In germline, CDR1 is MNHEY, CDR2 SMNVEV (reference sequence). In nucleotides, the CDR3 is TGTGCCAGCAGTCCGGGACTAGCGGGAGTGTCCCAGTACTTC. Residues: CASSPGLAGVSQYF.

The J gene is TRBJ2-1, the V gene TRBV7-9, with D unclear. This CDR3 is 12 amino acids long. CDR1 SEHNR and CDR2 FQNEAQ come from the germline V gene (reference sequence). V was cut by 5 bases and J by 15 bases, with 17 bases left in between. The CDR3 here is CASSPSKSRLFF. The CDR3 DNA is TGTGCCAGCAGCCCCTCCAAGAGTAGACTGTTCTTC.

The rearrangement joins TRBV25-1 to TRBJ1-1, with 8 bases lining up with TRBD1. The CDR3 is made up of 16 amino acids. Germline lookup yields CDR1 MGHDK and CDR2 SYGVNS. The V segment lost 4 bases and the J segment 2 bases; nucleotides outside the gene matches: 9. CDR3 DNA sequence: TGTGCCAGCAGTGCCTACACAGGGGGTGGAAACACTGAAGCTTTCTTT. Protein: CASSAYTGGGNTEAFF.

The rearrangement joins TRBV19 to TRBJ1-1, with D perhaps TRBD1 (5 bases). This CDR3 comprises 12 residues. Germline loops: CDR1 LNHDA, CDR2 SQIVND (reference sequence). V lost 6 bases and J 6 bases, leaving 11 bases between the germline ends. The CDR3 loop is CASSTGSSEAFF. The CDR3 DNA follows: TGTGCCAGTAGCACAGGAAGCTCTGAAGCTTTCTTT. Filled out from reference TRBV19 and TRBJ1-1, the complete variable domain reads DGGITQSPKYLFRKEGQNVTLSCEQNLNHDAMYWYRQDPGQGLRLIYYSQIVNDFQKGDIAEGYSVSREKKESFPLTVTSAQKNPTAFYLCASSTGSSEAFFGQGTRLTVV.

The gene calls are TRBV28 and TRBJ2-1, with TRBD2 identical over 9 bases. V shed 2 bases, J shed 4 bases, and the junction held 6 bases outside the gene matches. From germline, CDR1 is MDHEN and CDR2 SYDVKM. This CDR3 is 16 amino acids long. The CDR3 DNA sequence: TGTGCCAGCAGTTTACTGTCTAGCGGGACTTACAATGAGCAGTTCTTC. Protein: CASSLLSSGTYNEQFF. The variable domain in full, completed from reference TRBV28 and TRBJ2-1, reads DVKVTQSSRYLVKRTGEKVFLECVQDMDHENMFWYRQDPGLGLRLIYFSYDVKMKEKGDIPEGYSVSREKKERFSLILESASTNQTSMYLCASSLLSSGTYNEQFFGPGTRLTVL.

The rearrangement uses TRBV7-3 and TRBJ2-5; tentatively, D is TRBD2 (5 bases). The CDR3 runs to 14 residues. Trimming pared 5 bases from V and 1 base from J, leaving 11 bases between. Germline assignment: CDR1 SGHTA and CDR2 FQGTGA. The CDR3 spells CASSRGGIQETQYF. The DNA for the CDR3 is TGTGCCAGCAGCCGCGGAGGAATCCAAGAGACCCAGTACTTC. The entire variable domain, with the rest obtained from reference TRBV7-3 and TRBJ2-5, is as follows: GAGVSQTPSNKVTEKGKYVELRCDPISGHTALYWYRQSLGQGPEFLIYFQGTGAADDSGLPNDRFFAVRPEGSVSTLKIQRTERGDSAVYLCASSRGGIQETQYFGPGTRLLVL.

The table lists this clone with a count of one. The CDR3 DNA reads as TGTGCCAGCTCGAAGACCAAGGGGGATGGCTACACCTTC. Translation gives CASSKTKGDGYTF. V is TRBV18 and J is TRBJ1-2; the D gene is possibly TRBD1 (6 bases). Germline V gives CDR1 KGHSH, CDR2 LQKENI. This CDR3 is 13 amino acids long. V shed 6 bases and J shed 6 bases, with 14 bases lying between them.

V usage is TRBV19 and J usage is TRBJ1-2; 9 positions agree with TRBD1. Germline lookup yields CDR1 LNHDA and CDR2 SQIVND (reference sequence). V was clipped by 4 bases and J by 4 bases; unmatched bases: 13. The CDR3 runs to 17 residues. This CDR3 is CASSKEDRGPTSYGYTF. DNA of the CDR3: TGTGCCAGTAGTAAAGAGGACAGGGGCCCTACCAGCTATGGCTACACCTTC.

V and J are TRBV18 and TRBJ2-2, with D possibly TRBD2 on 5 matching bases. From germline, CDR1 is KGHSH and CDR2 LQKENI. The CDR3 is 15 residues long. V lost 2 bases and J lost 4, with 11 bases in between. The CDR3 region has the DNA TGTGCCAGCTCACCAGGCACTCTAGCCACCGGGGAGCTGTTTTTT. Residues: CASSPGTLATGELFF. The whole variable domain, filled in from reference TRBV18 and TRBJ2-2, reads NAGVMQNPRHLVRRRGQEARLRCSPMKGHSHVYWYRQLPEEGLKFMVYLQKENIIDESGMPKERFSAEFPKEGPSILRIQQVVRGDSAAYFCASSPGTLATGELFFGEGSRLTVL.

This clone has just one count. The chain joins TRBV15 to TRBJ2-1; D perhaps matches TRBD2 (5 bases). This CDR3 is 14 amino acids long. Trimming cost V 0 bases and J 8 bases, with 11 bases left between them. Germline V lookup: CDR1 LNHNV, CDR2 YYDKDF (reference sequence). The CDR3 spells CATSRDRGPDEQFF. DNA for the CDR3: TGTGCCACCAGCAGAGATCGAGGGCCAGATGAGCAGTTCTTC.

The chain combines TRBV7-8 with TRBJ2-7; 7 positions agree with TRBD2. CDR1 is SGHVS and CDR2 is FQNEAQ in the germline V gene. V trimming: 5 bases; J trimming: 1 base; junction bases outside the gene matches: 8. CDR3 length equals 15 residues. Here the CDR3 DNA reads TGTGCCAGCAGCCGAACTTCTAGCGGTTCCTACGAGCAGTACTTC. As protein: CASSRTSSGSYEQYF.

CDR3 sequence reads: CASRDSPNQPQHF. CDR3 DNA: TGTGCCAGCCGGGACTCACCTAATCAGCCCCAGCATTTT. V usage is TRBV2 and J usage is TRBJ1-5, with D perhaps TRBD1 (5 bases). CDR3 length equals 13 residues. Trimming cost V 8 bases and J 4 bases, with 12 bases left between them. Germline CDR1 reads SNHLY; CDR2 reads FYNNEI.

The genes are TRBV4-1 and TRBJ1-6, with D perhaps matching TRBD1 (5 bases). The V end was cut by 4 bases, the J end by 9 bases, with 19 bases between. Germline-derived CDR1 and CDR2 are MGHRA and YSYEKL. The CDR3 sequence is 16 residues long. The CDR3 nucleotides are TGCGCCAGCAGCCTGGCAGGGAGGATGAGAATTTCACCCCTCCACTTT. Protein sequence: CASSLAGRMRISPLHF.

The chain couples TRBV19 to TRBJ1-5, with TRBD1 matching over 7 bases. V was pared by 10 bases and J by 3 bases, with 9 bases of the junction left unmatched. Germline V gene sequence: CDR1 LNHDA, CDR2 SQIVND (reference sequence). The length of the CDR3 is 14 residues. CDR3 nucleotides: TGTGCCATCTCGGACAGGCGAAACAATCAGCCCCAGCATTTT. Protein sequence: CAISDRRNNQPQHF.

The chain combines TRBV28 with TRBJ2-5; TRBD1 might be the D (5 bases). Trimming pared 5 bases from V and 1 base from J, leaving 14 bases between. Germline CDR1 and CDR2: MDHEN and SYDVKM. This CDR3 is 15 amino acids long. The CDR3 DNA follows: TGTGCCAGCAGTATACCAGGGATTAGCCAAGAGACCCAGTACTTC. It is translated as CASSIPGISQETQYF.

This chain uses TRBV10-3 with TRBJ1-1; no clear D. This CDR3 spans 15 amino acids. Trimming took 0 bases from V and 8 from J, leaving 16 bases between them. Per germline, CDR1 ENHRY and CDR2 SYGVKD. The CDR3 loop reads CAISESSVMRSEAFF. The CDR3 DNA sequence: TGTGCCATCAGTGAGTCGAGTGTTATGCGGTCAGAAGCTTTCTTT.

The chain carries TRBV6-5 and TRBJ1-1; 9 bases map to TRBD1. This CDR3 has 15 residues. V dropped 2 bases and J dropped 6; count of bases not matched to a gene: 7. Germline CDR1 and CDR2: MNHEY and SVGAGI. DNA for the CDR3: TGTGCCAGCAGTTACACGTTACAGGGGGCTTCTGAAGCTTTCTTT. It yields the protein CASSYTLQGASEAFF.

The sample holds a few counts of this clone. This chain links TRBV12-3 or TRBV12-4 with TRBJ1-2; 7 nucleotides agree with TRBD1. The CDR3 runs to 13 residues. Trimming took 6 bases from V and 7 from J; bases not matched to a gene: 8. CDR3 residues: CASSPHGQAGYTF. The CDR3 DNA follows: TGTGCCAGCAGCCCACATGGACAGGCTGGCTACACCTTC.